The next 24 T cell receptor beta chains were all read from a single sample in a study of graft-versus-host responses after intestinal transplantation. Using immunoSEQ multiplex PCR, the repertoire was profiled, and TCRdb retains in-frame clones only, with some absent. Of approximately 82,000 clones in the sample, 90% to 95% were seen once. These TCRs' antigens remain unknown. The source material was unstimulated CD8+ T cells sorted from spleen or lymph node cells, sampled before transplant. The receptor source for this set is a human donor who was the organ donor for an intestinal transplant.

CDR3 nucleotides: TGTGCCAGTGATCAGGGGGAAGGTAGGAATGAAGCTTTCTTT. It codes for CASDQGEGRNEAFF. The chain couples TRBV19 to TRBJ1-1; 7 bases are shared with TRBD1. Germline V CDR1 and CDR2: LNHDA, SQIVND (reference sequence). Trimming cost V 8 bases and J 7 bases; bases outside gene matches: 13. The CDR3 runs 14 residues.

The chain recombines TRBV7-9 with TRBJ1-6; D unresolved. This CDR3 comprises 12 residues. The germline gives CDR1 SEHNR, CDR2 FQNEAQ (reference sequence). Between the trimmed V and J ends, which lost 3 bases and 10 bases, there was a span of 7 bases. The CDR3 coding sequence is TGTGCCAGCAGCTTCGGGGAATCACCCCTCCACTTT. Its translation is CASSFGESPLHF.

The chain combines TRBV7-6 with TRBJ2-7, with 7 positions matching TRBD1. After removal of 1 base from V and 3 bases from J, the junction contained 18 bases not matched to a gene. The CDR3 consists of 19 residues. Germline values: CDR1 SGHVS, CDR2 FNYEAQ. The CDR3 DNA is TGTGCCAGCAGCTTAGGCTGGGTGTCCGATGGGACAGAGATCTACGAGCAGTACTTC. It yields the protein CASSLGWVSDGTEIYEQYF. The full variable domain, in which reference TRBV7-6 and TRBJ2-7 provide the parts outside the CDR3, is GAGVSQSPRYKVTKRGQDVALRCDPISGHVSLYWYRQALGQGPEFLTYFNYEAQQDKSGLPNDRFSAERPEGSISTLTIQRTEQRDSAMYRCASSLGWVSDGTEIYEQYFGPGTRLTVT.

Here the CDR3 reads CASRTGTSAFNEQFF. The DNA for the CDR3 is TGTGCCAGCAGGACCGGGACTAGCGCATTCAATGAGCAGTTCTTC. This chain uses TRBV27 with TRBJ2-1, with 10 bases matching TRBD2. V was clipped by 6 bases and J by 6 bases; unmatched bases: 8. The CDR3 runs to 15 residues. Germline assignment: CDR1 MNHEY and CDR2 SMNVEV (reference sequence).

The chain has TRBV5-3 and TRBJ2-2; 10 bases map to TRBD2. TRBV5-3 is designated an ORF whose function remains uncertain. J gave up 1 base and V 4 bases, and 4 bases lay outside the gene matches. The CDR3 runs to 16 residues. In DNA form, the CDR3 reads TGTGCCAGAAGCCCATGGACTAGCGGGAACACCGGGGAGCTGTTTTTT. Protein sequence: CARSPWTSGNTGELFF.

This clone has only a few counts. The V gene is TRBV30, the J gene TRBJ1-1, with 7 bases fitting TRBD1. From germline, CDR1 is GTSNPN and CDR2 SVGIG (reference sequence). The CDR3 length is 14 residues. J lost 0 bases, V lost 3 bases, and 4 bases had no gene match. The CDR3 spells CAWSGDSMNTEAFF. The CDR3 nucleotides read TGTGCCTGGAGCGGGGACAGCATGAACACTGAAGCTTTCTTT. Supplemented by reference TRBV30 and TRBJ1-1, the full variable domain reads SQTIHQWPATLVQPVGSPLSLECTVEGTSNPNLYWYRQAAGRGLQLLFYSVGIGQISSEVPQNLSASRPQDRQFILSSKKLLLSDSGFYLCAWSGDSMNTEAFFGQGTRLTVV.

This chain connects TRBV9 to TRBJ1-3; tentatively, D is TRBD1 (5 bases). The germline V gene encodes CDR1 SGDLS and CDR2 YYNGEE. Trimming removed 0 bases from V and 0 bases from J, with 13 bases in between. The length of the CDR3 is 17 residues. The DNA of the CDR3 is TGTGCCAGCAGCGTAGGATCCGGGGGGTCCTCTGGAAACACCATATATTTT. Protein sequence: CASSVGSGGSSGNTIYF.

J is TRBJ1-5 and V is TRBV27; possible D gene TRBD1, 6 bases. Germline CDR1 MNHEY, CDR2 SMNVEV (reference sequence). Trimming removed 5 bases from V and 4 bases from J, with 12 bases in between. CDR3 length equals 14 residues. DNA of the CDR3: TGTGCCAGCAGTCTTCAGGGGCGAAATCAGCCCCAGCATTTT. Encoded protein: CASSLQGRNQPQHF.

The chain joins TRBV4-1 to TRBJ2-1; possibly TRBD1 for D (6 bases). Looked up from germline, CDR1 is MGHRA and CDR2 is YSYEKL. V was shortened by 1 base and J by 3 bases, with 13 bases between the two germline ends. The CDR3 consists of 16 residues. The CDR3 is CASSQGARGSYNEQFF. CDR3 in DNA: TGCGCCAGCAGCCAAGGGGCCAGGGGAAGCTACAATGAGCAGTTCTTC.

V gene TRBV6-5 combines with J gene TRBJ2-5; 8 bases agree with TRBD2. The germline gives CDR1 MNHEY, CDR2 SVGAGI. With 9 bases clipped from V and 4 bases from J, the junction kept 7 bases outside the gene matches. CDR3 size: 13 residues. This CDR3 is CASNRGGRETQYF. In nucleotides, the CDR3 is TGTGCCAGTAACCGGGGGGGCCGAGAGACCCAGTACTTC.

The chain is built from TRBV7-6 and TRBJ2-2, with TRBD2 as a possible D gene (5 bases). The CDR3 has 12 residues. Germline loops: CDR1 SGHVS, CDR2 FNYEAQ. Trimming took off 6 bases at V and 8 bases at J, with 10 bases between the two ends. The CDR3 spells CASRPLGGELFF. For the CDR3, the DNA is TGTGCCAGCAGACCACTAGGTGGGGAGCTGTTTTTT.

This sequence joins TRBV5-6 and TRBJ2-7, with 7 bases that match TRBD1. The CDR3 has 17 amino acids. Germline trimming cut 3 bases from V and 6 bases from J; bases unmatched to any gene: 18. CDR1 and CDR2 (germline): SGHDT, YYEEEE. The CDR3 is CASSCNDRVGLGCEQYF. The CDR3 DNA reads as TGTGCCAGCAGCTGCAACGACAGGGTGGGCCTAGGCTGCGAGCAGTACTTC. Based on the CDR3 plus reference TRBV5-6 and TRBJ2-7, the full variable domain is DAGVTQSPTHLIKTRGQQVTLRCSPKSGHDTVSWYQQALGQGPQFIFQYYEEEERQRGNFPDRFSGHQFPNYSSELNVNALLLGDSALYLCASSCNDRVGLGCEQYFGPGTRLTVT.

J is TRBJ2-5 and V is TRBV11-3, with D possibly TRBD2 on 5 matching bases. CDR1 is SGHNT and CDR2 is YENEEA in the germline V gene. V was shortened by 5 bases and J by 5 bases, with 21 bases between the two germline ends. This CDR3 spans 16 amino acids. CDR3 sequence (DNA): TGTGCCAGCAGCCGATATCCCGGACTCGTGGGGGAGACCCAGTACTTC. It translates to CASSRYPGLVGETQYF.

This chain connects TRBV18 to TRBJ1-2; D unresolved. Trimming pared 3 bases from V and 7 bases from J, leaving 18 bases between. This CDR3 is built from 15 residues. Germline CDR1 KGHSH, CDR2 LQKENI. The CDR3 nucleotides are TGTGCCAGCTCACCTACCTTACAGTGGGTGAGTGGCTACACCTTC. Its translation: CASSPTLQWVSGYTF. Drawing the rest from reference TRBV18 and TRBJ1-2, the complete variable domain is NAGVMQNPRHLVRRRGQEARLRCSPMKGHSHVYWYRQLPEEGLKFMVYLQKENIIDESGMPKERFSAEFPKEGPSILRIQQVVRGDSAAYFCASSPTLQWVSGYTFGSGTRLTVV.

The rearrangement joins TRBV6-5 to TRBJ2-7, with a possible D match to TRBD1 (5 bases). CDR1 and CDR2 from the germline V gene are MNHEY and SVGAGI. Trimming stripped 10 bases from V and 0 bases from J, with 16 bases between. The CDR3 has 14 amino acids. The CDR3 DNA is TGTGCCACCGCCGTAGGGGTTAACTCCTACGAGCAGTACTTC. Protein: CATAVGVNSYEQYF.

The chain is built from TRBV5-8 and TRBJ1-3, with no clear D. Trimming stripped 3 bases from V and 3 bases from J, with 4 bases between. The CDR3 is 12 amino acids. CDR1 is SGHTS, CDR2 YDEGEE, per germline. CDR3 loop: CASSSRGNTIYF. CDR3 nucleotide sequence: TGTGCCAGCAGCTCTCGTGGAAACACCATATATTTT.

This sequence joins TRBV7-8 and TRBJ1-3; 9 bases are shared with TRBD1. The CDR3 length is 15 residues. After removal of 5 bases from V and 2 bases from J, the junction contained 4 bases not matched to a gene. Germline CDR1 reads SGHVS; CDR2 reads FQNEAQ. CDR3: CASSLGTGPGNTIYF. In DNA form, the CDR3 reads TGTGCCAGCAGCCTCGGGACAGGGCCTGGAAACACCATATATTTT.

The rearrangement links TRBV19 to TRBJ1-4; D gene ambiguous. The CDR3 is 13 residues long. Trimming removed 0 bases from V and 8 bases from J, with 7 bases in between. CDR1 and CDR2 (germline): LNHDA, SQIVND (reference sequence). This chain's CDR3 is CASSIDPEEKLFF. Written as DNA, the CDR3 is TGTGCCAGTAGTATAGATCCGGAGGAAAAACTGTTTTTT.

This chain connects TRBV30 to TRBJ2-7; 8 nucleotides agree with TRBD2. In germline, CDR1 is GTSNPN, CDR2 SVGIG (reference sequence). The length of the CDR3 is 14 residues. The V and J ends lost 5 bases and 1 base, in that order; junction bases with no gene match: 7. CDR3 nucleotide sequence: TGTGCCTGGGGGGAGCGGGGGCCTTCCTACGAGCAGTACTTC. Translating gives CAWGERGPSYEQYF.

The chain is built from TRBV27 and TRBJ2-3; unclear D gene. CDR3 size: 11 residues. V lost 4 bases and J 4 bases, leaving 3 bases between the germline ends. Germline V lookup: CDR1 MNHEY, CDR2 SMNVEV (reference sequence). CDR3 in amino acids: CASSSADTQYF. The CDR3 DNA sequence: TGTGCCAGCAGTTCTGCAGATACGCAGTATTTT.

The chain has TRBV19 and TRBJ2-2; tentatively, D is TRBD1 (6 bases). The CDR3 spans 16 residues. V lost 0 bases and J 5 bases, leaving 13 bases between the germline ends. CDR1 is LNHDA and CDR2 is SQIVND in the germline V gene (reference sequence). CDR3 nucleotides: TGTGCCAGTAGTATAGATCCCAGGGGATGGACCGGGGAGCTGTTTTTT. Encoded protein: CASSIDPRGWTGELFF. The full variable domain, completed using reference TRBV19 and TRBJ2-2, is DGGITQSPKYLFRKEGQNVTLSCEQNLNHDAMYWYRQDPGQGLRLIYYSQIVNDFQKGDIAEGYSVSREKKESFPLTVTSAQKNPTAFYLCASSIDPRGWTGELFFGEGSRLTVL.

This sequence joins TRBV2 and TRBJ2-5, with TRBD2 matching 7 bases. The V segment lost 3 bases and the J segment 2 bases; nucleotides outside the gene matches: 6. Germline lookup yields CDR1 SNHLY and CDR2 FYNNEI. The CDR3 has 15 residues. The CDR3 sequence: CASSEPPAGQETQYF. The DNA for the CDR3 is TGTGCCAGCAGTGAGCCCCCAGCGGGACAAGAGACCCAGTACTTC. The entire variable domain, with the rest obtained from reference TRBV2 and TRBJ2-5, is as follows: EPEVTQTPSHQVTQMGQEVILRCVPISNHLYFYWYRQILGQKVEFLVSFYNNEISEKSEIFDDQFSVERPDGSNFTLKIRSTKLEDSAMYFCASSEPPAGQETQYFGPGTRLLVL.

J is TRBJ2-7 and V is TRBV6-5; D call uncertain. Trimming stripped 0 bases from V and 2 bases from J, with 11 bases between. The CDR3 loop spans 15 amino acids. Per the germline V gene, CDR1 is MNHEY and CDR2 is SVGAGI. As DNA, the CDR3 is TGTGCCAGCAGTTACTCGTCAGGAACGGCCTACGAGCAGTACTTC. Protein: CASSYSSGTAYEQYF.

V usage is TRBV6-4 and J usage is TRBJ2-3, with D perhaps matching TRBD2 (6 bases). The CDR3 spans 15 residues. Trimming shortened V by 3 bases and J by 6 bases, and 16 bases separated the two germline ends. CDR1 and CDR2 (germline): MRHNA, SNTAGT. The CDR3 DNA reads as TGTGCCAGCAGTGAACGGGTCGGAGGGTTCGATACGCAGTATTTT. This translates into CASSERVGGFDTQYF.